The sequence of this TCR beta chain was determined in a study of identical twins. TCRdb passed the 5' RACE reads through MiXCR, listing each CDR3 protein once. Here the sample spans about 190,000 distinct CDR3 sequences, roughly 15% being singletons. This clonotype was seen a handful of times. CDR3 length equals 17 residues. Germline values: CDR1 LGHDT, CDR2 YNNKEL (reference sequence). V was pared by 3 bases and J by 3 bases, with 7 bases of the junction left unmatched. These data were likewise used in another study, on T cells expressing NK-cell markers. Turning to that study: It was sorted CD3+CD56+NKG2C+, CD3+CD56+NKG2C- and CD3+CD56-NKG2C+ T cells that supplied the TCR beta repertoires. Only alpha-beta TCR T cells were sorted in several experiments, using an anti-gamma-delta TCR antibody.

Sequences were obtained from CD8+ T cells sorted from blood. The rearrangement links TRBV3-1 to TRBJ2-3; TRBD2 aligns across 12 bases. This TCR came from a woman aged 18-29 years in good health. The CDR3 loop is CASSQHLAGGLTDTQYF. The CDR3 coding sequence is TGTGCCAGCAGCCAGCACCTAGCGGGGGGGCTTACAGATACGCAGTATTTT.